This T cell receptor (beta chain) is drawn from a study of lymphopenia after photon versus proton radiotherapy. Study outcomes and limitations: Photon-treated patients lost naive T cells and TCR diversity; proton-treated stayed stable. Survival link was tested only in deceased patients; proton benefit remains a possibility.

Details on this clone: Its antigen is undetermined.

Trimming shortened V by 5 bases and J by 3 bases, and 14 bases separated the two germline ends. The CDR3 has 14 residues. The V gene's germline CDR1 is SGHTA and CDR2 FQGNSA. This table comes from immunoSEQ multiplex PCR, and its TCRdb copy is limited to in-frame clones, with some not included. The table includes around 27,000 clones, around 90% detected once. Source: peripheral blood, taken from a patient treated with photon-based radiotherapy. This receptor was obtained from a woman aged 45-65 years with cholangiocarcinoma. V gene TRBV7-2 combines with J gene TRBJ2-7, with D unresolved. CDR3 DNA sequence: TGTGCCAGCAGCCCAAACCCGTGGTTCTACGAGCAGTACTTC. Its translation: CASSPNPWFYEQYF.